Each of the 18 T cell receptor beta chains below was sequenced from the same sample in a study of blood T cells in healthy people across ages. Primers used in a second PCR of roughly 6 to 11 cycles were a sample-barcoded 5' primer and a J-beta primer mix. TCRdb reprocessed the 5' RACE reads via MiXCR and lists one record per CDR3 protein. The profile shows about 1.4 million distinct CDR3 sequences, around 55% of them singletons. Sequencing input: blood. The receptors stem from a young man in good health.

This chain connects TRBV27 to TRBJ2-3, with 9 nucleotides matching TRBD1. After removal of 5 bases from V and 6 bases from J, the junction contained 12 bases not matched to a gene. Germline V gives CDR1 MNHEY, CDR2 SMNVEV (reference sequence). This CDR3 is 16 amino acids long. Here the CDR3 reads CASSHALTGGSDTQYF. CDR3 sequence (DNA): TGTGCCAGCAGTCATGCATTGACAGGGGGTTCTGATACGCAGTATTTT.

The chain carries TRBV4-1 and TRBJ1-2; possible D gene TRBD1, 6 bases. This CDR3 region has 16 residues. V was trimmed by 1 base and J by 7 bases, leaving 19 bases between them. The V gene's germline CDR1 is MGHRA and CDR2 YSYEKL. CDR3 bases: TGCGCCAGCAGCCAAGTTGACAGGTCCGCTCATCTTGGCTACACCTTC. This sequence encodes CASSQVDRSAHLGYTF.

This clonotype was found a few times. This chain connects TRBV29-1 to TRBJ2-7; maybe TRBD2 (6 bases). V was pared by 1 base and J by 2 bases, with 15 bases between. Germline V lookup: CDR1 SQVTM, CDR2 ANQGSEA. This CDR3 region has 15 residues. The CDR3 loop reads CSVEGGRESPYEQYF. The CDR3, as DNA: TGCAGCGTTGAAGGCGGACGGGAGTCCCCCTACGAGCAGTACTTC.

The gene calls are TRBV27 and TRBJ1-1; 7 bases are a match to TRBD1. CDR1 is MNHEY, CDR2 SMNVEV, per germline (reference sequence). After removal of 5 bases from V and 6 bases from J, the junction contained 12 bases not matched to a gene. The CDR3 is 15 residues long. CDR3: CASSPHRQGSAEAFF. CDR3 nucleotides: TGTGCCAGCAGTCCACATCGACAGGGTTCGGCTGAAGCTTTCTTT.

The chain recombines TRBV5-1 with TRBJ2-1; 8 bases agree with TRBD2. The ends lost 0 bases at V and 2 bases at J; junction bases unmatched: 4. Germline V gives CDR1 SGHRS, CDR2 YFSETQ. The CDR3 extends over 16 amino acids. The CDR3 is CASSLATGGPYNEQFF. The CDR3 DNA is TGCGCCAGCAGCTTGGCCACGGGGGGGCCCTACAATGAGCAGTTCTTC.

This chain links TRBV5-1 with TRBJ1-3, with 7 bases that match TRBD1. The CDR3 spans 14 residues. With 4 bases clipped from V and 4 bases from J, the junction kept 5 bases outside the gene matches. The germline gives CDR1 SGHRS, CDR2 YFSETQ. The CDR3 DNA is TGCGCCAGCAGCACACAGGGGTTCGGAAACACCATATATTTT. This gives the protein CASSTQGFGNTIYF.

This chain links TRBV12-3 or TRBV12-4 with TRBJ2-7; D not resolved. The CDR3 contains 14 residues. V was pared by 3 bases and J by 0 bases, with 9 bases between. For the CDR3, the DNA is TGTGCCAGCAGTTTGCAGCATTCCTCCTACGAGCAGTACTTC. Translated: CASSLQHSSYEQYF.

The genes are TRBV9 and TRBJ2-1; 8 bases map to TRBD1. Germline loops: CDR1 SGDLS, CDR2 YYNGEE. J was trimmed by 3 bases and V by 3 bases; bases with no gene match: 5. The CDR3 contains 15 residues. The CDR3 DNA reads TGTGCCAGCAGCGCGGCAGGGGGCAACTACAATGAGCAGTTCTTC. Translated: CASSAAGGNYNEQFF.

The V call is TRBV4-1, the J call TRBJ1-2; 7 nucleotides agree with TRBD1. J lost 11 bases, V lost 2 bases, and 11 bases had no gene match. Germline values: CDR1 MGHRA, CDR2 YSYEKL. This CDR3 comprises 14 residues. The DNA of the CDR3 is TGCGCCAGCAGCCAACCCCTAAGGGGGACAGCATACACCTTC. Its translation: CASSQPLRGTAYTF.

The J gene is TRBJ2-5, the V gene TRBV4-3; D is possibly TRBD1 (6 bases). V shed 0 bases and J shed 9 bases, with 14 bases lying between them. This CDR3 comprises 14 residues. Germline V lookup: CDR1 LGHNA, CDR2 YSLEER. Here the CDR3 reads CASSQDSGAAAQYF. In DNA, the CDR3 is TGCGCCAGCAGCCAAGATTCAGGGGCCGCGGCCCAGTACTTC.

CDR3 nucleotide sequence: TGCAGCGTTGAAGATCGGCATTCCTACGAGCAGTACTTC. Translating gives CSVEDRHSYEQYF. The chain joins TRBV29-1 to TRBJ2-7; no definite D call. The CDR3 has 13 amino acids. V lost 0 bases to trimming and J lost 1 base, with 7 bases between them. From germline, CDR1 is SQVTM and CDR2 ANQGSEA.

The chain carries TRBV4-1 and TRBJ2-3, with a tentative D call TRBD2 (6 bases). V dropped 4 bases and J dropped 2 bases, with 16 bases sitting between them. The CDR3 is 16 amino acids. The germline V gene has CDR1 MGHRA and CDR2 YSYEKL. CDR3 sequence (DNA): TGCGCCAGCAGCCGGGAGCCCGGCGGGGACACAGATACGCAGTATTTT. It yields the protein CASSREPGGDTDTQYF.

V is TRBV28 and J is TRBJ1-2; D remains unclear. Germline values: CDR1 MDHEN, CDR2 SYDVKM. Between the trimmed V and J ends, which lost 0 bases and 12 bases, there was a span of 17 bases. The CDR3 is 14 residues long. As DNA, the CDR3 is TGTGCCAGCAGTTTATGGGCGAAGGGTGAGGGCCACACCTTC. Its translation is CASSLWAKGEGHTF.

This chain links TRBV9 with TRBJ2-5; D uncertain. Germline CDR1 and CDR2: SGDLS and YYNGEE. The V gene lost 2 bases and the J gene lost 11 bases, with 19 bases spanning the gap. This CDR3 is built from 14 residues. Written as DNA, the CDR3 is TGTGCCAGCAGCGTCAGCTCTCGTGGGTATGAGCAGTACTTC. Translated, it gives CASSVSSRGYEQYF.

In this sample, this clonotype turned up a few times. V gene TRBV11-2 combines with J gene TRBJ2-1; D may be TRBD1 or TRBD2 (5 bases each). The CDR3 has 13 amino acids. V lost 6 bases and J lost 8, with 14 bases in between. From germline, CDR1 is SGHAT and CDR2 FQNNGV. CDR3 DNA sequence: TGTGCCAGCAGACAGGTGGGGCGGGATGAGCAGTTCTTC. It is translated as CASRQVGRDEQFF.

V gene TRBV6-7 combines with J gene TRBJ2-1; no reliable D call. TRBV6-7 is an open reading frame whose function is uncertain. CDR3 size: 13 residues. V was pared by 8 bases and J by 5 bases, with 13 bases between. The CDR3 here is CASDGQTHNEQFF. CDR3 DNA: TGTGCCAGCGATGGCCAAACTCACAATGAGCAGTTCTTC.

To note about this clonotype: A read error may account for a junction end that differs from germline. This chain joins TRBV11-2 and TRBJ2-3; 7 nucleotides match TRBD2. The V gene's germline CDR1 is SGHAT and CDR2 FQNNGV. This CDR3 contains 14 residues. The CDR3 region has the DNA TGTGCCAGCAGCCCGTCGACTAGCCGGGATACACAGTATTTT. Translation: CASSPSTSRDTQYF.

This clonotype has just a few counts. The J gene is TRBJ2-1, the V gene TRBV11-1; 7 nucleotides agree with TRBD1. The CDR3 totals 14 residues. Germline lookup yields CDR1 SGHAT and CDR2 FQDESV (reference sequence). The V and J ends lost 5 bases and 4 bases, in that order; junction bases with no gene match: 5. The CDR3 loop is CASSRDSGYNEQFF. DNA for the CDR3: TGTGCCAGCAGCCGGGACAGCGGATACAATGAGCAGTTCTTC.